Listed here are 29 T cell receptor beta chains from one sample, sequenced in a study of post-analysis software for immune sequencing data. The antigens for these receptors are not known. Unique molecular identifiers featured in each of the TCR beta cDNA libraries. One entry per CDR3 protein results from TCRdb running MiXCR on the PCR reads. The profile covers about 820,000 distinct CDR3 sequences, with 53% appearing a single time and approximately 4.3% taken by the ten largest. Overall study findings and caveats: A handful of TRBV segments were significantly more frequent in patients than in controls. TRBV5-6, TRBV5-1 and TRBV20-1 were among these segments.

The material sequenced was blood. All receptors come from a girl aged 5 to 17 with multiple sclerosis.

V and J are TRBV12-3 or TRBV12-4 and TRBJ2-7; 7 bases align to TRBD2. The DNA end lines up better with TRBJ2-5; the J call may be wrong. This CDR3 region has 15 residues. In nucleotides, the CDR3 is TGTGCCAGCAGTTCCTCGGGGGGTCTGGGAGAGACCCAGTACTTC. Translating it yields CASSSSGGLGETQYF.

V and J are TRBV29-1 and TRBJ2-1; TRBD2 aligns across 11 bases. The length of the CDR3 is 14 residues. The germline V gene has CDR1 SQVTM and CDR2 ANQGSEA. Losses at the gene ends were 6 bases for V and 7 bases for J; bases not matched to a gene: 8. The CDR3 DNA is TGCAGCGTAGTACTAGCGGGGGTCTGGAATGAGCAGTTCTTC. Its translation is CSVVLAGVWNEQFF.

The chain joins TRBV29-1 to TRBJ2-7; the D gene is possibly TRBD1 (6 bases). V was pared by 3 bases and J by 5 bases, with 11 bases between. The CDR3 contains 12 residues. CDR1 SQVTM and CDR2 ANQGSEA come from the germline V gene. The CDR3 DNA is TGCAGCGTTGATGACAGGAGCCACGAGCAGTACTTC. Encoded protein: CSVDDRSHEQYF.

The rearrangement joins TRBV4-1 to TRBJ2-7, with a tentative D call TRBD2 (6 bases). V was pared by 0 bases and J by 2 bases, with 14 bases between. This CDR3 has 16 amino acids. Germline CDR1 is MGHRA and CDR2 is YSYEKL. CDR3 loop: CASSQDGWEDAYEQYF. The CDR3, as DNA: TGCGCCAGCAGCCAAGATGGGTGGGAGGATGCCTACGAGCAGTACTTC.

The chain links TRBV9 to TRBJ2-3; D may be TRBD2 (6 bases). The CDR3 covers 14 residues. Germline V gene sequence: CDR1 SGDLS, CDR2 YYNGEE. Trimming took 4 bases from V and 3 from J, leaving 12 bases between them. The CDR3 coding sequence is TGTGCCAGCAGCTCCATTGGGGGGACAGATACGCAGTATTTT. Translated: CASSSIGGTDTQYF.

This clonotype was detected many times. The chain couples TRBV29-1 to TRBJ2-3; perhaps D is TRBD1 or TRBD2 (5 bases each). The CDR3 spans 13 residues. Germline CDR1 reads SQVTM; CDR2 reads ANQGSEA. V was clipped by 6 bases and J by 2 bases, with 12 bases between them. CDR3: CSVRGVLTDTQYF. The CDR3 nucleotides read TGCAGCGTGAGGGGAGTCCTCACAGATACGCAGTATTTT.

The chain employs TRBV6-6 and TRBJ2-7; D perhaps matches TRBD1 (7 bases). The CDR3 contains 14 residues. Trimming left V 8 bases short and J 4 bases short, with 18 bases between. Germline V CDR1 and CDR2: MNHNY, SVGAGI (reference sequence). In DNA form, the CDR3 reads TGTGCCAGCGCACGGAGTTCAGGGGGGTACGAGCAGTACTTC. It yields the protein CASARSSGGYEQYF.

The chain couples TRBV20-1 to TRBJ2-1; D possibly corresponds to TRBD2 (5 bases). CDR1 and CDR2 from the germline V gene are DFQATT and SNEGSKA (reference sequence). V dropped 6 bases and J dropped 5 bases, with 20 bases sitting between them. The CDR3 loop spans 15 amino acids. The CDR3 sequence: CSAPPSGSPNNEQFF. The CDR3 DNA reads as TGCAGTGCCCCCCCTTCGGGGAGCCCTAACAATGAGCAGTTCTTC.

The chain recombines TRBV15 with TRBJ2-1, with 7 bases fitting TRBD2. The germline gives CDR1 LNHNV, CDR2 YYDKDF (reference sequence). Unmatched junction bases numbered 7, after V lost 3 bases and J lost 8 bases. The CDR3 loop spans 14 amino acids. For the CDR3, the DNA is TGTGCCACCAGCAGCTACCCGGCGGGGGATGAGCAGTTCTTC. This codes for CATSSYPAGDEQFF.

The sample holds a few counts of this clonotype. The genes are TRBV7-2 and TRBJ2-1; no clear D. From germline, CDR1 is SGHTA and CDR2 FQGNSA. Trimming took 5 bases from V and 6 from J, leaving 11 bases between them. The CDR3 length is 13 residues. The CDR3 reads CASSHANANEQFF. CDR3 bases: TGTGCCAGCAGCCACGCGAACGCCAATGAGCAGTTCTTC. The variable domain in full, with the rest retrieved from reference TRBV7-2 and TRBJ2-1, is GAGVSQSPSNKVTEKGKDVELRCDPISGHTALYWYRQSLGQGLEFLIYFQGNSAPDKSGLPSDRFSAERTGGSVSTLTIQRTQQEDSAVYLCASSHANANEQFFGPGTRLTVL.

The chain combines TRBV5-1 with TRBJ1-2, with 9 bases identical to TRBD1. This CDR3 has 15 amino acids. V shed 0 bases, J shed 4 bases, and the junction held 4 bases outside the gene matches. Looked up from germline, CDR1 is SGHRS and CDR2 is YFSETQ. The CDR3 loop is CASSLAVDRGYGYTF. The CDR3 DNA follows: TGCGCCAGCAGCTTGGCGGTGGACAGGGGCTATGGCTACACCTTC.

This rearrangement joins TRBV4-2 to TRBJ2-5, with 10 bases that match TRBD2. The end of the DNA aligns better with TRBJ2-7, so the J call may be wrong. The CDR3 totals 17 residues. The germline CDR1 and CDR2 sequences are LGHNA and YNFKEQ. CDR3 coding DNA: TGTGCCAGCAGCCGAGGACTAGCGGACCAGACAGTGTACGAGCAGTACTTC. Residues: CASSRGLADQTVYEQYF.

V usage is TRBV6-5 and J usage is TRBJ1-4; 7 bases map to TRBD1. The V gene end was trimmed by 5 bases and the J gene end by 7 bases; junction bases not matched to a gene: 4. The CDR3 length is 13 residues. Per germline, CDR1 MNHEY and CDR2 SVGAGI. The DNA for the CDR3 is TGTGCCAGCAGTCTAACAGGGGTTGAAAAACTGTTTTTT. Protein product: CASSLTGVEKLFF.

The gene calls are TRBV29-1 and TRBJ2-1, with 10 bases that match TRBD2. V shed 6 bases and J 9 bases; nucleotides not matched to a gene: 11. CDR1 SQVTM and CDR2 ANQGSEA come from the germline V gene. The CDR3 contains 14 residues. The CDR3 nucleotides read TGCAGCGTCGTAAGCGGGAGGGCCCGGGGTGAGCAGTTCTTC. It is translated as CSVVSGRARGEQFF.

This clonotype appeared a few times. The chain uses TRBV5-1 and TRBJ2-3; TRBD2 is a possible D gene (6 bases). Germline V gene sequence: CDR1 SGHRS, CDR2 YFSETQ. The V and J ends lost 0 bases and 6 bases respectively, with 17 bases between them. The CDR3 contains 16 residues. The CDR3: CASSLGRVATTDTQYF. In nucleotides, the CDR3 is TGCGCCAGCAGCTTGGGGAGGGTGGCAACAACGGATACGCAGTATTTT.

Of note for this clonotype: One end of the junction varies from germline; a read error may be responsible. V usage is TRBV10-3 and J usage is TRBJ2-4, with a weak D call TRBD1 (7 bases). This CDR3 region has 16 residues. Per germline, CDR1 ENHRY and CDR2 SYGVKD. This CDR3 is CANSENPQGGKNIQYF. The CDR3 DNA sequence: TGTGCCAACAGTGAGAACCCGCAGGGGGGAAAAAACATTCAGTACTTC.

A few counts support this clonotype. The chain employs TRBV27 and TRBJ2-6, with no clear D. The V end lost 10 bases, the J end lost 2 bases, and 24 bases lay between the germline ends. Germline V lookup: CDR1 MNHEY, CDR2 SMNVEV (reference sequence). The CDR3 has 18 residues. CDR3 protein: CANWPRLADRTGANVLTF. The CDR3 DNA follows: TGTGCCAACTGGCCGCGTTTGGCAGACCGAACTGGGGCCAACGTCCTGACTTTC.

This clonotype occurred a few times. The J gene is TRBJ2-5, the V gene TRBV7-2; 12 bases agree with TRBD2. Trimming cost V 5 bases and J 5 bases; bases outside gene matches: 12. There are 17 residues in the CDR3. The germline gives CDR1 SGHTA, CDR2 FQGNSA. As DNA, the CDR3 is TGTGCCAGCAGCATTCTTTTGACTAGCGGGGGAGGGGAGACCCAGTACTTC. The encoded protein is CASSILLTSGGGETQYF.

The chain combines TRBV20-1 with TRBJ2-1; D is unresolved. Germline CDR1 DFQATT, CDR2 SNEGSKA (reference sequence). Trimming took 3 bases from V and 7 from J, leaving 16 bases between them. This CDR3 comprises 14 residues. CDR3 in DNA: TGCAGTGCTAGCTCAGTTAGATACCTGAATGAGCAGTTCTTC. Its translation: CSASSVRYLNEQFF.

The chain carries TRBV2 and TRBJ2-5; the match to TRBD1 covers 10 bases. Germline-derived CDR1 and CDR2 are SNHLY and FYNNEI. Trimming cost V 0 bases and J 5 bases; bases outside gene matches: 3. The CDR3 runs to 15 residues. In DNA, the CDR3 is TGTGCCAGCAGTGAAGCGGGGACAGGGGTCGAGACCCAGTACTTC. Its translation: CASSEAGTGVETQYF. The full variable domain, completed using reference TRBV2 and TRBJ2-5, is EPEVTQTPSHQVTQMGQEVILRCVPISNHLYFYWYRQILGQKVEFLVSFYNNEISEKSEIFDDQFSVERPDGSNFTLKIRSTKLEDSAMYFCASSEAGTGVETQYFGPGTRLLVL.

CDR3 residues: CAIRQTTNEKLFF. The CDR3 bases are TGTGCCATCCGACAGACAACTAATGAAAAACTGTTTTTT. This rearrangement joins TRBV10-3 to TRBJ1-4; TRBD1 might be the D (5 bases). CDR3 length equals 13 residues. CDR1 and CDR2 (germline): ENHRY, SYGVKD. V lost 8 bases, J lost 0 bases, and 7 bases lay in between.

The V gene is TRBV7-6, the J gene TRBJ2-7, with 9 bases identical to TRBD2. CDR3 size: 20 residues. Germline V gene sequence: CDR1 SGHVS, CDR2 FNYEAQ. V was clipped by 4 bases and J by 2 bases; unmatched bases: 21. The CDR3 sequence: CASSSSRQLGRAGGPYEQYF. The DNA of the CDR3 is TGTGCCAGCAGCTCCTCGCGGCAACTCGGAAGGGCGGGAGGGCCCTACGAGCAGTACTTC.

This chain connects TRBV5-1 to TRBJ2-3; D may correspond to TRBD1 or TRBD2 (5 bases each). CDR3 length: 17 amino acids. The germline gives CDR1 SGHRS, CDR2 YFSETQ. The germline V and J ends were trimmed by 5 bases and 2 bases, with 21 bases remaining between them. The CDR3 loop is CASSSGAPGGSTDTQYF. The DNA of the CDR3 is TGCGCCAGCAGTTCCGGGGCCCCAGGTGGGTCCACAGATACGCAGTATTTT.

This clonotype turned up a few times. V usage is TRBV12-3 or TRBV12-4 and J usage is TRBJ2-4; 11 bases are shared with TRBD1. There are 14 residues in the CDR3. J gave up 6 bases and V 6 bases, and 4 bases lay outside the gene matches. The CDR3 DNA reads TGTGCCAGCAGAGGACAGGGGGCAGGAAACATTCAGTACTTC. Residues: CASRGQGAGNIQYF.

The chain carries TRBV6-2 or TRBV6-3 and TRBJ2-1; TRBD2 aligns across 14 bases. Per germline, CDR1 MNHEY and CDR2 SVGEGT. V lost 5 bases to trimming and J lost 7 bases; unmatched junction nucleotides: 13. The CDR3 spans 18 residues. Here the CDR3 DNA reads TGTGCCAGCAGTATGACCGGGACTAGCGGGGGACTAAGGAATGAGCAGTTCTTC. Translated: CASSMTGTSGGLRNEQFF.

This sequence joins TRBV5-1 and TRBJ1-2; 7 positions agree with TRBD1. The CDR3 has 15 amino acids. Germline V gene data show CDR1 as SGHRS and CDR2 as YFSETQ. After removal of 4 bases from V and 5 bases from J, the junction contained 11 bases not matched to a gene. CDR3 protein: CASSQGVQGLYGYTF. The CDR3 bases are TGCGCCAGCAGCCAGGGGGTGCAGGGGCTTTATGGCTACACCTTC. The full variable domain, with the rest looked up from reference TRBV5-1 and TRBJ1-2, is KAGVTQTPRYLIKTRGQQVTLSCSPISGHRSVSWYQQTPGQGLQFLFEYFSETQRNKGNFPGRFSGRQFSNSRSEMNVSTLELGDSALYLCASSQGVQGLYGYTFGSGTRLTVV.

V gene TRBV6-5 combines with J gene TRBJ2-4; 7 bases map to TRBD1. The CDR3 length is 17 residues. Germline assignment: CDR1 MNHEY and CDR2 SVGAGI. The ends lost 0 bases at V and 1 base at J; junction bases unmatched: 6. In DNA form, the CDR3 reads TGTGCCAGCAGTTACTCAGGGGGCGCGTGGGCCAAAAACATTCAGTACTTC. Amino acid sequence: CASSYSGGAWAKNIQYF.

The chain combines TRBV7-2 with TRBJ2-4; D is perhaps TRBD1 (5 bases). Judging by the DNA end, TRBJ2-7 fits better; the J call may be wrong. Germline-derived CDR1 and CDR2 are SGHTA and FQGNSA. The CDR3 length is 13 residues. The CDR3 DNA reads as TGTGCCAGCAGCTTAAGACAGATCTACGAGCAGTACTTC. Protein: CASSLRQIYEQYF.

The rearrangement joins TRBV6-5 to TRBJ2-7; TRBD1 is a possible D gene (6 bases). Looked up from germline, CDR1 is MNHEY and CDR2 is SVGAGI. V was shortened by 2 bases and J by 5 bases, with 13 bases between the two germline ends. The CDR3 totals 14 residues. The CDR3 nucleotides read TGTGCCAGCAGTTACGGTCAGGGGTGGAACGAGCAGTACTTC. Translating it yields CASSYGQGWNEQYF.